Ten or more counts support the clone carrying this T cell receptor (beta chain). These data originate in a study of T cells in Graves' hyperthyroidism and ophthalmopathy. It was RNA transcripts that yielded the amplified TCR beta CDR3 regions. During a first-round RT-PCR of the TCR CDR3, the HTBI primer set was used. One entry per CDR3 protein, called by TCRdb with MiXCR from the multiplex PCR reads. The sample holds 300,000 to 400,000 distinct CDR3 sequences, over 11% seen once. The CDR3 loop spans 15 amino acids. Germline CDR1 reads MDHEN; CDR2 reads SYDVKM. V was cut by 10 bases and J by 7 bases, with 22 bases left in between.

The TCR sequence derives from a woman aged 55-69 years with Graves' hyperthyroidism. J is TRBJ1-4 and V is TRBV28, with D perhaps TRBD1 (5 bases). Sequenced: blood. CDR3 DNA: TGTGCCATCTCTGATCAGAGGGACGCGGGTGAAAAACTGTTTTTT. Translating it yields CAISDQRDAGEKLFF.